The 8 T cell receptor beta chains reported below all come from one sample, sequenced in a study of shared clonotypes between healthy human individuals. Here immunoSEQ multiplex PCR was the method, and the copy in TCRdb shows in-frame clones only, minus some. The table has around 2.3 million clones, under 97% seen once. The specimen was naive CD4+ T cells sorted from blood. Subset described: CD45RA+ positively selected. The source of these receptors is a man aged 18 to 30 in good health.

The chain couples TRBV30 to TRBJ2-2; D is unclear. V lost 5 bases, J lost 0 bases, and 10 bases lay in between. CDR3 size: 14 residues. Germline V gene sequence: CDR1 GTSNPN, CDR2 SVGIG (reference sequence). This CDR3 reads CAWYGLTNTGELFF. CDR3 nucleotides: TGTGCCTGGTATGGGCTCACGAACACCGGGGAGCTGTTTTTT.

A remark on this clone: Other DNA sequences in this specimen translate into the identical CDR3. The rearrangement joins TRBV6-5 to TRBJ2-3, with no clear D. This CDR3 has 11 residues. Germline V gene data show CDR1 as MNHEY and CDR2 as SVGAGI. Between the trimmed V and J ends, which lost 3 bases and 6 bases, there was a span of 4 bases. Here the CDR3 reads CASSYADTQYF. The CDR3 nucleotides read TGTGCCAGCAGTTATGCGGATACGCAGTATTTT.

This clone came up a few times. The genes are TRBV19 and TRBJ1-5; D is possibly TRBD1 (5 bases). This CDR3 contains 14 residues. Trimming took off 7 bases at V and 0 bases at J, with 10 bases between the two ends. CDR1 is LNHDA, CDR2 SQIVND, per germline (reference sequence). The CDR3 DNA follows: TGTGCCAGTATCGGGGCGGGTAGCAATCAGCCCCAGCATTTT. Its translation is CASIGAGSNQPQHF. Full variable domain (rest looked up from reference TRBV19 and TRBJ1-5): DGGITQSPKYLFRKEGQNVTLSCEQNLNHDAMYWYRQDPGQGLRLIYYSQIVNDFQKGDIAEGYSVSREKKESFPLTVTSAQKNPTAFYLCASIGAGSNQPQHFGDGTRLSIL.

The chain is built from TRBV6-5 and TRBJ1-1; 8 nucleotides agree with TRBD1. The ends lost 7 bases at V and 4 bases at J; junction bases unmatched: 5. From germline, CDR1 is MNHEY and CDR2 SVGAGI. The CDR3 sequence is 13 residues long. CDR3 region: CASTRTGSTEAFF. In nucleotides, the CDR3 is TGTGCCAGCACAAGGACAGGGAGCACTGAAGCTTTCTTT.

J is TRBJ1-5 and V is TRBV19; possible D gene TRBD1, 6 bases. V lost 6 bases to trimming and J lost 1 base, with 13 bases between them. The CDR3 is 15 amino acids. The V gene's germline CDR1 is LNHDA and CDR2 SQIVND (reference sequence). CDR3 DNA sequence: TGTGCCAGTAGGGAACAGGGTAACAGCAATCAGCCCCAGCATTTT. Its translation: CASREQGNSNQPQHF.

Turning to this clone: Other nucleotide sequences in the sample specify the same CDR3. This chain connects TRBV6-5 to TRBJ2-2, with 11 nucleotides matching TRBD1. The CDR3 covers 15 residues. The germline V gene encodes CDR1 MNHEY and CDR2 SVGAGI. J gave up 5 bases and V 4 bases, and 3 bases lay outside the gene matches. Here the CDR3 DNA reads TGTGCCAGCAGTTCGGGACAGGGGGATACCGGGGAGCTGTTTTTT. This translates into CASSSGQGDTGELFF.

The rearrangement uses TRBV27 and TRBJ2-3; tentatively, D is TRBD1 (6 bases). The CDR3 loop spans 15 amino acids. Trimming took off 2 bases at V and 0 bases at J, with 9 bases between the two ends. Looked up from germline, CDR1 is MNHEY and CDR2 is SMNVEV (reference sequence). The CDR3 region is CASSLEGHSTDTQYF. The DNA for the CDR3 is TGTGCCAGCAGTTTAGAGGGACATAGCACAGATACGCAGTATTTT.

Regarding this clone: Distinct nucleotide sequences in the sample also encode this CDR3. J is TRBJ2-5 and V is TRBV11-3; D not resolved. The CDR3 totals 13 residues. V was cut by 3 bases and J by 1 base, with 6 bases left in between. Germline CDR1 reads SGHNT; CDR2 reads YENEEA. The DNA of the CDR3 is TGTGCCAGCAGCTTGGGCAGCCAAGAGACCCAGTACTTC. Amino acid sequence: CASSLGSQETQYF.